Below, 24 T cell receptor beta chains from the same sample are listed, as sequenced in a study of blood T cell repertoires in COVID-19. The protocol was immunoSEQ multiplex PCR, while the TCRdb copy is restricted to in-frame clones and leaves out a portion. The sample carries roughly 350,000 clones, approximately 92% recorded once. Material: PBMCs or T cells enriched from blood (not recorded which). The source of these receptors is a woman in her twenties or thirties who had recovered from COVID-19.

There are a few counts of this clone. J is TRBJ1-1 and V is TRBV27; 7 bases are shared with TRBD1. The CDR3 totals 14 residues. V trimming: 7 bases; J trimming: 0 bases; junction bases outside the gene matches: 5. Germline CDR1 is MNHEY and CDR2 is SMNVEV (reference sequence). CDR3 sequence: CASKNRGMNTEAFF. CDR3 nucleotides: TGTGCCAGCAAAAACAGGGGAATGAACACTGAAGCTTTCTTT.

This chain links TRBV19 with TRBJ1-6; 8 bases match TRBD1. The CDR3 loop spans 16 amino acids. Germline loops: CDR1 LNHDA, CDR2 SQIVND (reference sequence). The ends lost 5 bases at V and 7 bases at J; junction bases unmatched: 10. CDR3: CASSFQGQEGNSPLHF. CDR3 DNA sequence: TGTGCCAGTAGTTTCCAGGGACAGGAGGGGAATTCACCCCTCCACTTT.

This clone was observed once. This chain uses TRBV5-4 with TRBJ1-2; 8 bases map to TRBD1. Per the germline V gene, CDR1 is SGHNT and CDR2 is YYREEE (reference sequence). V lost 3 bases and J lost 4; bases outside the gene matches: 11. This CDR3 has 16 amino acids. The CDR3 is CASSSAGTGGIYGYTF. The CDR3 DNA reads as TGTGCCAGCAGCTCGGCCGGGACAGGCGGGATCTATGGCTACACCTTC. Looking up the rest from reference TRBV5-4 and TRBJ1-2 gives the full variable domain: ETGVTQSPTHLIKTRGQQVTLRCSSQSGHNTVSWYQQALGQGPQFIFQYYREEENGRGNFPPRFSGLQFPNYSSELNVNALELDDSALYLCASSSAGTGGIYGYTFGSGTRLTVV.

This clone was recorded once. The genes are TRBV21-1 and TRBJ1-2; the table names TRBD1, a call not compared with the DNA. TRBV21-1 is a recognized pseudogene. The CDR3 totals 15 residues. The CDR3 loop is CASSNNRTGNGCYTF. CDR3 DNA sequence: TGTGCCAGCAGCAACAACCGAACAGGGAACGGGTGCTACACCTTC.

The chain couples TRBV29-1 to TRBJ2-5; 14 bases are shared with TRBD2. This CDR3 comprises 15 residues. Germline CDR1 is SQVTM and CDR2 is ANQGSEA. V trimming: 7 bases; J trimming: 4 bases; junction bases outside the gene matches: 8. This chain's CDR3 is CSAGTSGRGGETQYF. The DNA of the CDR3 is TGCAGCGCCGGGACTAGCGGGAGAGGGGGAGAGACCCAGTACTTC.

The chain carries TRBV5-1 and TRBJ2-1; the D gene is possibly TRBD2 (6 bases). The germline V gene has CDR1 SGHRS and CDR2 YFSETQ. Between the trimmed V and J ends, which lost 4 bases and 7 bases, there was a span of 18 bases. The CDR3 spans 15 residues. The CDR3 nucleotides are TGCGCCAGCAGCCCGGAAGGGACGGGGGTGAATGAGCAGTTCTTC. It is translated as CASSPEGTGVNEQFF.

In DNA form, the CDR3 reads TGCGCCAGCAGCCCTGGACAGGGTAGGACACCGGGGGGCTACACCTTC. Translating it yields CASSPGQGRTPGGYTF. The rearrangement links TRBV5-1 to TRBJ1-2; 8 bases fit TRBD1. The CDR3 sequence is 16 residues long. Per the germline V gene, CDR1 is SGHRS and CDR2 is YFSETQ. V gave up 4 bases and J gave up 8 bases; unmatched junction bases: 16.

The gene calls are TRBV23-1 and TRBJ2-7, with TRBD1 matching over 11 bases. TRBV23-1 is treated as an ORF (open reading frame) with a function not yet certain. V was pared by 3 bases and J by 1 base, with 11 bases of the junction left unmatched. The CDR3 runs 18 residues. The CDR3, as DNA: TGCGCCAGCAGTCAGCTGCGGACAGGGGGCGCTAAGTCCTACGAGCAGTACTTC. Protein product: CASSQLRTGGAKSYEQYF.

The rearrangement links TRBV10-1 to TRBJ1-5, with D perhaps matching TRBD1 (6 bases). Trimming pared 3 bases from V and 6 bases from J, leaving 12 bases between. CDR1 is WNHNN, CDR2 SYGVQD, per germline (reference sequence). This CDR3 is 14 amino acids long. The CDR3 loop reads CASSDSQGPQPQHF. The CDR3 DNA reads TGCGCCAGCAGTGACTCACAGGGCCCTCAGCCCCAGCATTTT.

The CDR3 region is CASRKGLAGGLPYEQYF. CDR3 nucleotide sequence: TGTGCCAGCAGAAAGGGACTAGCGGGAGGGCTTCCCTACGAGCAGTACTTC. V gene TRBV28 combines with J gene TRBJ2-7, with TRBD2 matching 16 bases. Trimming at V came to 6 bases and at J to 2 bases, leaving 7 bases not matched to a gene. Germline CDR1 reads MDHEN; CDR2 reads SYDVKM. The CDR3 has 17 amino acids. Filled out from reference TRBV28 and TRBJ2-7, the complete variable domain reads DVKVTQSSRYLVKRTGEKVFLECVQDMDHENMFWYRQDPGLGLRLIYFSYDVKMKEKGDIPEGYSVSREKKERFSLILESASTNQTSMYLCASRKGLAGGLPYEQYFGPGTRLTVT.

The rearrangement joins TRBV7-6 to TRBJ2-7; 7 positions agree with TRBD1. Trimming at V came to 0 bases and at J to 6 bases, leaving 2 bases not matched to a gene. Germline values: CDR1 SGHVS, CDR2 FNYEAQ. The CDR3 extends over 13 amino acids. CDR3 nucleotides: TGTGCCAGCAGCTTAGCACAGGGGTTCGAGCAGTACTTC. Protein sequence: CASSLAQGFEQYF.

Turning to this clone: Other DNA sequences in this sample translate to the same CDR3. J is TRBJ1-5 and V is TRBV12-3 or TRBV12-4; D is ambiguous. V was shortened by 4 bases and J by 4 bases, with 8 bases between the two germline ends. The CDR3 contains 13 residues. CDR3 sequence: CASSSGGNQPQHF. CDR3 nucleotides: TGTGCCAGCAGTTCGGGAGGAAATCAGCCCCAGCATTTT.

The V gene is TRBV5-1, the J gene TRBJ2-2; 10 nucleotides agree with TRBD1. V dropped 1 base and J dropped 6; count of bases not matched to a gene: 3. The CDR3 has 15 residues. CDR1 is SGHRS, CDR2 YFSETQ, per germline. The CDR3 coding sequence is TGCGCCAGCAGCTTGACAGGACAGGGGGCCGGGGAGCTGTTTTTT. It codes for CASSLTGQGAGELFF.

The genes are TRBV5-1 and TRBJ1-1; D is possibly TRBD1 (5 bases). Germline V gene sequence: CDR1 SGHRS, CDR2 YFSETQ. V lost 0 bases and J 5 bases, leaving 11 bases between the germline ends. CDR3 size: 14 residues. As DNA, the CDR3 is TGCGCCAGCAGCTTGGTCCCGGGGGAGACTGAAGCTTTCTTT. Its translation is CASSLVPGETEAFF.

The CDR3 DNA follows: TGTGCCAGCAGCGTGGGACTAGCGGGAGGTTCAGATACGCAGTATTTT. Residues: CASSVGLAGGSDTQYF. V gene TRBV11-3 combines with J gene TRBJ2-3, with 15 bases matching TRBD2. The CDR3 is 16 residues long. Unmatched junction bases numbered 4, after V lost 5 bases and J lost 4 bases. Germline V CDR1 and CDR2: SGHNT, YENEEA.

The chain combines TRBV7-6 with TRBJ2-5; D is uncertain. CDR3 length: 13 amino acids. The V gene lost 3 bases and the J gene lost 5 bases, with 10 bases spanning the gap. CDR1 is SGHVS and CDR2 is FNYEAQ in the germline V gene. CDR3 bases: TGTGCCAGCAGCTTGTCCAATGGCGAGACCCAGTACTTC. It translates to CASSLSNGETQYF.

V gene TRBV10-3 combines with J gene TRBJ2-3, with no clear D. V lost 2 bases and J lost 1, with 4 bases in between. CDR3 size: 13 residues. Looked up from germline, CDR1 is ENHRY and CDR2 is SYGVKD. CDR3 loop: CAISEVGTDTQYF. Here the CDR3 DNA reads TGTGCCATCAGTGAGGTAGGCACAGATACGCAGTATTTT.

The chain links TRBV10-1 to TRBJ2-2, with a weak D call TRBD2 (6 bases). Trimming took off 5 bases at V and 5 bases at J, with 15 bases between the two ends. The CDR3 consists of 15 residues. CDR1 WNHNN and CDR2 SYGVQD come from the germline V gene (reference sequence). CDR3 nucleotide sequence: TGCGCCAGCAGTCATCTAGCGTGGCGGACCGGGGAGCTGTTTTTT. Its translation is CASSHLAWRTGELFF.

The J gene is TRBJ1-5, the V gene TRBV18, with 7 positions matching TRBD1. Germline CDR1 reads KGHSH; CDR2 reads LQKENI. V lost 0 bases and J lost 4; bases outside the gene matches: 3. This CDR3 region has 15 residues. This CDR3 is CASSPPGTANQPQHF. The CDR3 DNA is TGTGCCAGCTCACCACCTGGGACAGCGAATCAGCCCCAGCATTTT. Combining the CDR3 with reference TRBV18 and TRBJ1-5 gives the whole variable domain NAGVMQNPRHLVRRRGQEARLRCSPMKGHSHVYWYRQLPEEGLKFMVYLQKENIIDESGMPKERFSAEFPKEGPSILRIQQVVRGDSAAYFCASSPPGTANQPQHFGDGTRLSIL.

The V and J genes are TRBV3-1 (or the pseudogene TRBV3-2) and TRBJ1-2, with D unresolved. This CDR3 region has 12 residues. Germline lookup yields CDR1 LGHDT and CDR2 YNNKEL (reference sequence). The V end lost 0 bases, the J end lost 13 bases, and 12 bases lay between the germline ends. The CDR3 is CASSQETEVSTF. For the CDR3, the DNA is TGTGCCAGCAGCCAAGAAACGGAGGTTAGCACCTTC.

This clone has only a few counts. The V gene is TRBV29-1, the J gene TRBJ1-2, with no clear D. Germline CDR1 SQVTM, CDR2 ANQGSEA. V was clipped by 6 bases and J by 4 bases, with 15 bases between them. The CDR3 covers 13 residues. CDR3 in DNA: TGCAGCGTCCCCTCTGTTGGGCCCTATGGCTACACCTTC. The encoded protein is CSVPSVGPYGYTF.

This chain connects TRBV12-1 to TRBJ2-5; the table's D call TRBD2 went unverified against the DNA. TRBV12-1 constitutes a pseudogene. The CDR3 length is 15 residues. The CDR3 here is CASSFGLLMLETQYF. CDR3 coding DNA: TGTGCCAGCAGCTTTGGCCTTCTAATGTTGGAGACCCAGTACTTC.

CDR3 nucleotide sequence: TGTGCCAGCAGCCGCACCGGGACTAGCGGCACCGGGGAGCTGTTTTTT. Amino acids: CASSRTGTSGTGELFF. The rearrangement uses TRBV7-8 and TRBJ2-2; 11 nucleotides agree with TRBD2. Germline values: CDR1 SGHVS, CDR2 FQNEAQ. V dropped 5 bases and J dropped 4; count of bases not matched to a gene: 6. This CDR3 is 16 amino acids long.

The chain recombines TRBV28 with TRBJ1-5; TRBD1 matches 7 bases. The CDR3 runs to 14 residues. The germline V gene has CDR1 MDHEN and CDR2 SYDVKM. With 8 bases clipped from V and 5 bases from J, the junction kept 9 bases outside the gene matches. The CDR3 coding sequence is TGTGCCAGCCAACAGGGGTCTACTCATCAGCCCCAGCATTTT. Translated: CASQQGSTHQPQHF.